These 21 T cell receptor beta chains originate from one sample sequenced in a study of blood T cells in healthy people across ages. Combining a sample-barcoded 5' primer with a J-beta primer mix, a second PCR ran for roughly 7 to 11 cycles. TCRdb analysed the 5' RACE reads with MiXCR anew, one entry per CDR3 protein. The sample yields about 800,000 distinct CDR3 sequences, roughly 50% seen once. The sample consisted of blood. These receptors all come from a man under 40 in good health.

The rearrangement links TRBV7-2 to TRBJ2-1, with D unclear. Germline V CDR1 and CDR2: SGHTA, FQGNSA. The CDR3 has 13 residues. Trimming left V 5 bases short and J 5 bases short, with 10 bases between. The CDR3 DNA reads TGTGCCAGCAGCGTTGAGGCGAACAATGAGCAGTTCTTC. Residues: CASSVEANNEQFF.

This chain uses TRBV7-2 with TRBJ2-7; D is tentatively TRBD1 or TRBD2 (9 bases each). Germline V CDR1 and CDR2: SGHTA, FQGNSA. V lost 5 bases, J lost 1 base, and 27 bases lay in between. This CDR3 region has 19 residues. This CDR3 reads CASSRRTGAGTSPSYEQYF. The CDR3 DNA sequence: TGTGCCAGCAGCAGGAGGACAGGGGCCGGGACTAGCCCATCCTACGAGCAGTACTTC.

The chain employs TRBV12-3 or TRBV12-4 and TRBJ2-7, with D possibly matching TRBD1 (6 bases). The germline V and J ends were trimmed by 0 bases and 12 bases, with 15 bases remaining between them. The CDR3 covers 13 residues. The DNA for the CDR3 is TGTGCCAGCAGTTTAGCGCTCAGGGACAATTGGTACTTC. Protein: CASSLALRDNWYF.

The chain links TRBV7-3 to TRBJ2-7, with 7 bases fitting TRBD1. Trimming at V came to 4 bases and at J to 7 bases, leaving 7 bases not matched to a gene. The CDR3 is 13 amino acids. Germline values: CDR1 SGHTA, CDR2 FQGTGA. CDR3 nucleotides: TGTGCCAGCAGCTCCTTTGTGGGACAGGAGCAGTACTTC. Translation: CASSSFVGQEQYF. The full variable domain, rest sourced from reference TRBV7-3 and TRBJ2-7, is GAGVSQTPSNKVTEKGKYVELRCDPISGHTALYWYRQSLGQGPEFLIYFQGTGAADDSGLPNDRFFAVRPEGSVSTLKIQRTERGDSAVYLCASSSFVGQEQYFGPGTRLTVT.

V usage is TRBV7-2 and J usage is TRBJ1-2; TRBD1 matches 10 bases. With V trimmed by 5 bases and J by 6 bases, 6 bases remained unmatched. This CDR3 is 14 amino acids long. Looked up from germline, CDR1 is SGHTA and CDR2 is FQGNSA. As DNA, the CDR3 is TGTGCCAGCAGCCGAGACAGGGGGCGACATGGCTACACCTTC. It is translated as CASSRDRGRHGYTF.

This chain links TRBV6-5 with TRBJ1-1, with D possibly TRBD1 on 5 matching bases. The CDR3 extends over 14 amino acids. Trimming took 2 bases from V and 4 from J, leaving 11 bases between them. Germline-derived CDR1 and CDR2 are MNHEY and SVGAGI. The CDR3 here is CASSYGGEGTEAFF. The DNA for the CDR3 is TGTGCCAGCAGTTACGGGGGTGAGGGCACTGAAGCTTTCTTT.

The genes are TRBV7-3 and TRBJ2-3; 8 bases fit TRBD2. CDR1 and CDR2 from the germline V gene are SGHTA and FQGTGA. J was trimmed by 7 bases and V by 4 bases; bases with no gene match: 10. The CDR3 has 15 residues. CDR3 sequence reads: CASSSRGGGPNTQYF. CDR3 sequence (DNA): TGTGCCAGCAGCTCTCGGGGGGGAGGGCCTAATACGCAGTATTTT.

The chain employs TRBV4-1 and TRBJ2-2; no clear D gene. Germline V gene data show CDR1 as MGHRA and CDR2 as YSYEKL. The CDR3 is 14 amino acids. Trimming cost V 1 base and J 1 base, with 4 bases left between them. CDR3 sequence (DNA): TGCGCCAGCAGCCAAGCACAGAACACCGGGGAGCTGTTTTTT. Its protein product is CASSQAQNTGELFF.

V gene TRBV5-1 combines with J gene TRBJ1-1; 7 bases line up with TRBD1. The CDR3 has 16 residues. The germline CDR1 and CDR2 sequences are SGHRS and YFSETQ. Germline trimming cut 0 bases from V and 2 bases from J; bases unmatched to any gene: 7. CDR3 sequence: CASSLDEDRPNTEAFF. The CDR3 DNA reads as TGCGCCAGCAGCTTGGATGAGGACAGGCCAAACACTGAAGCTTTCTTT.

In its sample, this clonotype was seen a few times. The rearrangement joins TRBV7-2 to TRBJ2-3, with 7 nucleotides matching TRBD1. Germline V gives CDR1 SGHTA, CDR2 FQGNSA. Unmatched junction bases numbered 6, after V lost 1 base and J lost 5 bases. This CDR3 region has 15 residues. The CDR3 bases are TGTGCCAGCAGCTTAGTTAGGGGGCGAGGAGATACGCAGTATTTT. This codes for CASSLVRGRGDTQYF. Drawing the rest from reference TRBV7-2 and TRBJ2-3, the complete variable domain is GAGVSQSPSNKVTEKGKDVELRCDPISGHTALYWYRQSLGQGLEFLIYFQGNSAPDKSGLPSDRFSAERTGGSVSTLTIQRTQQEDSAVYLCASSLVRGRGDTQYFGPGTRLTVL.

Written as DNA, the CDR3 is TGTGCCAGCAGTTTGATGTCTAGCGGTAGCTACGAGCAGTACTTC. It codes for CASSLMSSGSYEQYF. The rearrangement links TRBV28 to TRBJ2-7, with 7 bases identical to TRBD2. V shed 3 bases, J shed 3 bases, and the junction held 8 bases outside the gene matches. There are 15 residues in the CDR3. Germline CDR1 and CDR2: MDHEN and SYDVKM. The whole variable domain, remainder taken from reference TRBV28 and TRBJ2-7, is DVKVTQSSRYLVKRTGEKVFLECVQDMDHENMFWYRQDPGLGLRLIYFSYDVKMKEKGDIPEGYSVSREKKERFSLILESASTNQTSMYLCASSLMSSGSYEQYFGPGTRLTVT.

This clonotype was seen a few times. The J gene is TRBJ1-2, the V gene TRBV7-9, with TRBD1 as a possible D gene (6 bases). Germline-derived CDR1 and CDR2 are SEHNR and FQNEAQ (reference sequence). The CDR3 has 14 amino acids. Trimming pared 5 bases from V and 4 bases from J, leaving 14 bases between. The CDR3 coding sequence is TGTGCCAGCAGCGGATCGACAGGCTTCTATGGCTACACCTTC. This codes for CASSGSTGFYGYTF.

This chain connects TRBV6-5 to TRBJ2-5; 14 nucleotides line up with TRBD2. The J segment lost 11 bases and the V segment lost 5 bases, leaving 10 bases of the junction unmatched. Germline CDR1 and CDR2: MNHEY and SVGAGI. The CDR3 length is 15 residues. The CDR3: CASSRMTSGRGEQYF. CDR3 DNA: TGTGCCAGCAGTCGCATGACTAGCGGGAGGGGTGAGCAGTACTTC.

This clonotype has a single count. The genes are TRBV2 and TRBJ2-4, with TRBD2 identical over 8 bases. The J call may be wrong; the DNA end is better matched by TRBJ2-7. CDR3 length: 14 residues. CDR1 is SNHLY and CDR2 is FYNNEI in the germline V gene. CDR3 sequence reads: CASKGDSGAYEQYF. In DNA form, the CDR3 reads TGTGCCAGCAAGGGTGATAGCGGGGCGTACGAGCAGTACTTC.

The J gene is TRBJ1-1, the V gene TRBV29-1; unclear D gene. CDR1 SQVTM and CDR2 ANQGSEA come from the germline V gene. V lost 1 base and J lost 1, with 13 bases in between. The CDR3 runs 15 residues. CDR3 protein: CSVEVARIRNTEAFF. The CDR3 DNA sequence: TGCAGCGTTGAAGTAGCCAGGATACGGAACACTGAAGCTTTCTTT.

The rearrangement links TRBV12-3 or TRBV12-4 to TRBJ2-5; TRBD2 agrees at 7 bases. This CDR3 has 15 amino acids. V shed 6 bases and J 3 bases; nucleotides not matched to a gene: 10. CDR3 DNA sequence: TGTGCCAGCAGCCCGCGGGAGCAGTTTAAAGAGACCCAGTACTTC. Translating gives CASSPREQFKETQYF.

This chain uses TRBV14 with TRBJ2-7; maybe TRBD2 (5 bases). In germline, CDR1 is SGHDN, CDR2 FVKESK. The CDR3 covers 14 residues. Trimming took off 6 bases at V and 1 base at J, with 13 bases between the two ends. As DNA, the CDR3 is TGTGCCAGCAGGTTGAGCGGATCTTCCTACGAGCAGTACTTC. This gives the protein CASRLSGSSYEQYF.

The rearrangement links TRBV20-1 to TRBJ2-4; possible D gene TRBD2, 6 bases. Germline V lookup: CDR1 DFQATT, CDR2 SNEGSKA (reference sequence). Trimming removed 6 bases at V and 8 bases at J, with 20 bases between. CDR3 length equals 14 residues. The CDR3 DNA reads as TGCAGTGCCCGGGAACGGGCCTGGGGGGACATTCAGTACTTC. This encodes CSARERAWGDIQYF.

The rearrangement links TRBV7-2 to TRBJ1-6; D unclear. This CDR3 is 15 amino acids long. V gave up 2 bases and J gave up 8 bases, with 13 bases separating them. Germline lookup yields CDR1 SGHTA and CDR2 FQGNSA. The CDR3 sequence is CASSLIGVPDSPLHF. The CDR3 bases are TGTGCCAGCAGCTTAATTGGGGTCCCGGATTCACCCCTCCACTTT. The full variable domain, its missing parts supplied by reference TRBV7-2 and TRBJ1-6, is GAGVSQSPSNKVTEKGKDVELRCDPISGHTALYWYRQSLGQGLEFLIYFQGNSAPDKSGLPSDRFSAERTGGSVSTLTIQRTQQEDSAVYLCASSLIGVPDSPLHFGNGTRLTVT.

This clonotype came up once. This chain links TRBV20-1 with TRBJ2-5; tentative D call: TRBD2 (6 bases). Trimming took off 1 base at V and 0 bases at J, with 15 bases between the two ends. The CDR3 runs 16 residues. The germline V gene encodes CDR1 DFQATT and CDR2 SNEGSKA (reference sequence). In nucleotides, the CDR3 is TGCAGTGCTAGAGTTTCGCGGGGAACGTACCAAGAGACCCAGTACTTC. Protein sequence: CSARVSRGTYQETQYF.

The rearrangement joins TRBV10-3 to TRBJ1-3, with D uncertain. This CDR3 has 11 residues. V lost 5 bases and J lost 6, with 5 bases in between. Per germline, CDR1 ENHRY and CDR2 SYGVKD. The CDR3 sequence is CAISSVNTIYF. The DNA of the CDR3 is TGTGCCATCAGTTCAGTAAACACCATATATTTT.